These 9 T cell receptor beta chains came from one sample sequenced in a study of PD-L1 blockade in urothelial cancer (dated by TCRdb to the late 2010s). Explained via the paper, the time point label denotes: peripheral blood 6 weeks after treatment start. Libraries were built with the immunoSEQ multiplex PCR assay. TCRdb obtained this table from immuneACCESS and retained in-frame rearrangements with V and J assigned. These tables miss some clones; where compared with another copy, unresolved V genes account for less than half of the shortfall, and the remainder is unexplained. This sample is represented by more than 90,000 clones; approximately 87% of them were singletons. The ten most abundant clones make up over 7.5% of the sample. The material was PBMCs, obtained around atezolizumab (anti-PD-L1) treatment. The receptors were sampled from a man in his 70s with urothelial cancer.

The CDR3 DNA follows: TGTGCCAGCTCACCTGGGAGTGATGAAAAACTGTTTTTT. Translating it yields CASSPGSDEKLFF. The chain employs TRBV18 and TRBJ1-4; D remains ambiguous. There are 13 residues in the CDR3. Germline V gene sequence: CDR1 KGHSH, CDR2 LQKENI. With 3 bases removed from V and 6 bases from J, the gap between germline ends came to 8 bases. Looking up the rest from reference TRBV18 and TRBJ1-4 gives the full variable domain: NAGVMQNPRHLVRRRGQEARLRCSPMKGHSHVYWYRQLPEEGLKFMVYLQKENIIDESGMPKERFSAEFPKEGPSILRIQQVVRGDSAAYFCASSPGSDEKLFFGSGTQLSVL.

CDR3 in amino acids: CASIPINRGGSDTQYF. The CDR3 region has the DNA TGTGCCAGCATCCCGATCAATAGGGGGGGTTCCGATACGCAGTATTTT. This chain connects TRBV28 to TRBJ2-3, with D perhaps matching TRBD2 (7 bases). This CDR3 has 16 residues. The ends were cut back, 7 bases at V and 6 bases at J, with 23 bases in the middle. Germline V gene lookup returns CDR1 MDHEN and CDR2 SYDVKM.

V and J are TRBV5-4 and TRBJ2-3; 9 bases align to TRBD2. This CDR3 is 15 amino acids long. J gave up 6 bases and V 5 bases, and 10 bases lay outside the gene matches. Germline V lookup: CDR1 SGHNT, CDR2 YYREEE (reference sequence). The CDR3 DNA sequence: TGTGCCAGCAGACTTGGGGCTAGCGGGGAGGATACGCAGTATTTT. This translates into CASRLGASGEDTQYF.

This chain connects TRBV5-6 to TRBJ1-6, with 9 bases lining up with TRBD1. The germline V gene encodes CDR1 SGHDT and CDR2 YYEEEE. The CDR3 consists of 15 residues. Trimming removed 0 bases from V and 10 bases from J; junction bases left unmatched: 5. The CDR3 sequence is CASSLGQGEGSPLHF. As DNA, the CDR3 is TGTGCCAGCAGCTTGGGACAGGGGGAAGGATCACCCCTCCACTTT.

The chain recombines TRBV5-1 with TRBJ2-1; a weak D match, TRBD2 (6 bases). V dropped 7 bases and J dropped 7 bases, with 21 bases sitting between them. CDR3 length: 15 residues. CDR1 and CDR2 from the germline V gene are SGHRS and YFSETQ. This CDR3 reads CASGLAAIPENEQFF. The CDR3, as DNA: TGCGCCAGCGGTTTAGCGGCCATCCCTGAGAATGAGCAGTTCTTC.

The chain has TRBV7-2 and TRBJ1-1, with 8 bases fitting TRBD1. This CDR3 has 14 residues. The V gene's germline CDR1 is SGHTA and CDR2 FQGNSA. Unmatched junction bases numbered 2, after V lost 5 bases and J lost 0 bases. Here the CDR3 DNA reads TGTGCCAGCAGCCCAGGGGGCCTGAACACTGAAGCTTTCTTT. It is translated as CASSPGGLNTEAFF.

This clone was seen just once. This chain links TRBV4-2 with TRBJ2-5; D perhaps matches TRBD1 (5 bases). V gave up 4 bases and J gave up 2 bases, with 17 bases separating them. Germline V gene data show CDR1 as LGHNA and CDR2 as YNFKEQ. This CDR3 spans 16 amino acids. The CDR3 DNA is TGTGCCAGCAGCCGCTCTGGGGCCAGTGGGCAAGAGACCCAGTACTTC. This translates into CASSRSGASGQETQYF.

This clone was recorded only once. The V and J genes are TRBV5-8 and TRBJ1-1; 9 nucleotides align to TRBD1. This CDR3 region has 14 residues. Germline CDR1 SGHTS, CDR2 YDEGEE. V lost 3 bases to trimming and J lost 5 bases; unmatched junction nucleotides: 5. CDR3 in amino acids: CASSSRQGGTEAFF. CDR3 nucleotide sequence: TGTGCCAGCAGCTCAAGACAGGGGGGGACTGAAGCTTTCTTT.

This clone has only a few counts. The CDR3 DNA reads TGTGCCAGCACAACAGGGGGTGATGGAAAACTGTTTTTT. The encoded protein is CASTTGGDGKLFF. The rearrangement joins TRBV6-5 to TRBJ1-4; 8 nucleotides line up with TRBD1. The V gene end was trimmed by 7 bases and the J gene end by 10 bases; junction bases not matched to a gene: 8. The CDR3 has 13 residues. Looked up from germline, CDR1 is MNHEY and CDR2 is SVGAGI.